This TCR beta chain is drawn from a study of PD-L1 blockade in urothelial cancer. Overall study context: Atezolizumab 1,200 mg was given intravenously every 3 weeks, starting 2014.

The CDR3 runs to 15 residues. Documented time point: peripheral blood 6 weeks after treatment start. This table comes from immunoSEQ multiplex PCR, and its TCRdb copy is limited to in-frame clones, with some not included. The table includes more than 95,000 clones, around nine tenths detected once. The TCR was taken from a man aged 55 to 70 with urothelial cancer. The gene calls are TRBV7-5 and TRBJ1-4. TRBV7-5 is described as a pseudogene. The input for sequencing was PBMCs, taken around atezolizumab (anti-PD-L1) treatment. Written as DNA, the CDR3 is TGTGCCAGAAGCCCCGGGGGAGTCACTAATGAAAAACTGTTTTTT. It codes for CARSPGGVTNEKLFF.